The 8 T cell receptor beta chains in this list originate from one sample, sequenced in a study of T cell responses to AZD1222 COVID-19 vaccine. Data came from immunoSEQ multiplex PCR; TCRdb stores just in-frame clones and leaves some out. The repertoire includes fewer than 75,000 clones, 75% to 95% of them detected once, and approximately 6% sits in the top ten. The sequenced sample was peripheral blood, obtained 28 days after the second dose of the MenACWY control vaccine. Receptor source: an adult who received the MenACWY meningococcal vaccine as a control.

The chain joins TRBV7-2 to TRBJ2-7, with D tentatively TRBD1 or TRBD2 (5 bases each). Germline V CDR1 and CDR2: SGHTA, FQGNSA. The V end was cut by 3 bases, the J end by 3 bases, with 12 bases between. The CDR3 contains 14 residues. CDR3 sequence (DNA): TGTGCCAGCAGCTTGTTCAGAGGGGACTACGAGCAGTACTTC. This codes for CASSLFRGDYEQYF.

The chain uses TRBV11-2 and TRBJ2-1; the D gene is possibly TRBD2 (5 bases). Deletions cut 3 bases from V and 2 bases from J, with 11 bases between. The CDR3 covers 15 residues. Germline CDR1 reads SGHAT; CDR2 reads FQNNGV. CDR3 protein: CASSFVTTPYNEQFF. As DNA, the CDR3 is TGTGCCAGCAGCTTCGTGACTACCCCCTACAATGAGCAGTTCTTC.

The chain combines TRBV18 with TRBJ1-2; weak D call: TRBD1 (5 bases). CDR1 is KGHSH, CDR2 LQKENI, per germline. V dropped 2 bases and J dropped 5 bases, with 15 bases sitting between them. CDR3 length: 15 residues. CDR3 nucleotides: TGTGCCAGCTCACCAGAGAGACAGAGCGTTTATGGCTACACCTTC. Translated, it gives CASSPERQSVYGYTF.

The chain combines TRBV28 with TRBJ1-6; D not resolved. The CDR3 sequence is 11 residues long. From germline, CDR1 is MDHEN and CDR2 SYDVKM. V dropped 5 bases and J dropped 12 bases, with 8 bases sitting between them. CDR3 protein: CASSPPGPLHF. CDR3 nucleotide sequence: TGTGCCAGCAGTCCCCCGGGACCCCTCCACTTT.

This sequence joins TRBV6-5 and TRBJ2-2, with D unresolved. The germline CDR1 and CDR2 sequences are MNHEY and SVGAGI. V lost 6 bases to trimming and J lost 1 base, with 12 bases between them. The CDR3 has 15 amino acids. CDR3 region: CASRRTAGNTGELFF. For the CDR3, the DNA is TGTGCCAGCAGACGGACGGCCGGGAACACCGGGGAGCTGTTTTTT.

Notes on this clone: At one boundary the junction diverges from the germline segment, which might be a read error. This chain uses TRBV5-6 with TRBJ2-1, with D possibly matching TRBD1 (6 bases). CDR3 length equals 10 residues. Germline V gene sequence: CDR1 SGHDT, CDR2 YYEEEE. This chain's CDR3 is CASSGGREIF. In DNA, the CDR3 is TGTGCCAGCAGCGGGGGCAGGGAAATCTTC.

The chain couples TRBV6-5 to TRBJ2-2; 8 bases map to TRBD2. J lost 4 bases, V lost 6 bases, and 7 bases had no gene match. CDR1 and CDR2 (germline): MNHEY, SVGAGI. The CDR3 is made up of 15 amino acids. The chain's CDR3 is CASRSAGAATGELFF. The CDR3 DNA is TGTGCCAGCAGATCAGCGGGAGCAGCCACCGGGGAGCTGTTTTTT.

V and J are TRBV25-1 and TRBJ1-5, with a possible D match to TRBD1 (6 bases). CDR3 length equals 16 residues. Trimming pared 5 bases from V and 10 bases from J, leaving 24 bases between. Germline lookup yields CDR1 MGHDK and CDR2 SYGVNS. The CDR3 bases are TGTGCCAGCAGTCCCCCTCAACAGGGCCGGGTGGGCCCCCAGCATTTT. Its translation: CASSPPQQGRVGPQHF.